This is a list of T cell receptor beta chains from one sample in a study of blood T cell repertoires in COVID-19. Clones were read by immunoSEQ multiplex PCR, and TCRdb kept only the in-frame ones, dropping some. Here the sample spans hundreds of thousands of clones, almost 85% being singletons. The sample comprised peripheral blood. The receptors originated from a man in his fifties or sixties with active or convalescent COVID-19. Both conserved end residues are part of each CDR3. The D gene is left open where the match is weak. Where a row states a size, it is once, few, many or the class of an expanded clone; other rows omit it.

NA TRBJ2-3 TRBV19 NA TGTGCCACCCACGCGGGGCTACAGCCCACAGATACGCAGTATTTT CATHAGLQPTDTQYF
NA TRBJ2-1 TRBV14 NA TGTGCCAGCAGCCAAGACGGAGGGAGAGGTATCTACAATGAGCAGTTCTTC CASSQDGGRGIYNEQFF
NA TRBJ1-1 TRBV30 NA TGTGCCTGGAGTGCGGGAGGTCCTGAAGCTTTCTTT CAWSAGGPEAFF
NA TRBJ1-6 TRBV5-1 NA TGCGCCAGCAGCTTGCAGGGTCATGATTCACCCCTCCACTTT CASSLQGHDSPLHF
few TRBJ1-5 TRBV5-1 TRBD1 TGCGCCAGCAGTCAGGGGGAGGCGGGTCAGCCCCAGCATTTT CASSQGEAGQPQHF
NA TRBJ1-5 TRBV19 NA TGTGCCAGTAGTAAGGGGGGGGCAGGGGAAAGCAATCAGCCCCAGCATTTT CASSKGGAGESNQPQHF
NA TRBJ2-7 TRBV30 NA TGTGCCTGGAGTTCGGGGGACGAGCAGTACTTC CAWSSGDEQYF
once TRBJ2-4 TRBV6-5 TRBD1 TGTGCCAGCAGTTTTTCTACAGGGGTAAAAAACATTCAGTACTTC CASSFSTGVKNIQYF
NA TRBJ1-3 TRBV2 NA TGTGCCAGCAGTGAAGCAGGACTCCCCCGAGGTGACACCATATATTTT CASSEAGLPRGDTIYF
NA TRBJ2-7 TRBV7-9 NA TGTGCCAGCAGCCAAGCTTCGGGTAACTACGAGCAGTACTTC CASSQASGNYEQYF
NA TRBJ2-2 TRBV4-1 TRBD1 TGCGCCAGCAGCCATGTTGGGACAGGTTCAGACACCGGGGAGCTGTTTTTT CASSHVGTGSDTGELFF
NA TRBJ2-1 TRBV30 TRBD2 TGTGCCTGGAGTCAGGCGGGAGGCTCCTACAATGAGCAGTTCTTC CAWSQAGGSYNEQFF
NA TRBJ2-1 TRBV25-1 TRBD2 TGTGCCAGCAGTGGCGGGGGCAATGAGCAGTTCTTC CASSGGGNEQFF
NA TRBJ1-4 TRBV7-9 NA TGTGCCAGCAGCTTAGAGGCCCCCCGCGGGCGCGGAAAACTGTTTTTT CASSLEAPRGRGKLFF
NA TRBJ1-4 TRBV2 NA TGTGCCAGCAGGGAGAGGAAGTGGGATGAAAAACTGTTTTTT CASRERKWDEKLFF
NA TRBJ1-5 TRBV9 NA TGTGCCAGCAGCGCCGAGGGACAATCCAATCAGCCCCAGCATTTT CASSAEGQSNQPQHF
NA TRBJ1-1 TRBV5-4 TRBD1 TGTGCCAGCAGCCCCCGGGACAGGAACACTGAAGCTTTCTTT CASSPRDRNTEAFF
NA TRBJ2-2 TRBV27 TRBD2 TGTGCCAGCAGTCGTCTAGCGGGAGGAGGAACCGGGGAGCTGTTTTTT CASSRLAGGGTGELFF
NA TRBJ2-3 TRBV6-5 TRBD1 TGTGCCAGCAGCGACAGGGGGCTAGGAACAGATACGCAGTATTTT CASSDRGLGTDTQYF
NA TRBJ1-4 TRBV6-5 NA TGTGCCAGCAGTTCATTAGGGGGAATTGGTGAAAAACTGTTTTTT CASSSLGGIGEKLFF
NA TRBJ2-1 TRBV4-3 TRBD2 TGCGCCAGCAGCCAAGATCGTGGGACTAGCTCCCTCAATGAGCAGTTCTTC CASSQDRGTSSLNEQFF
few TRBJ2-7 TRBV11-2 NA TGTGCCAGCAGCTTAACACAGGGCAAGGACGAGCAGTACTTC CASSLTQGKDEQYF
few TRBJ2-1 TRBV6-2/TRBV6-3 NA TGTGCCAGCAGTTATGGCGGGATATCCTACAATGAGCAGTTCTTC CASSYGGISYNEQFF
few TRBJ2-7 TRBV5-4 NA TGTGCCAGCAGCTCAGGGTTTTCCTACGAGCAGTACTTC CASSSGFSYEQYF
NA TRBJ2-5 TRBV18 NA TGTGCCAGCTCACCCGGGAACGAAGGGACCCAGTACTTC CASSPGNEGTQYF
NA TRBJ1-6 TRBV6-5 TRBD1 TGTGCCAGCACACCAAACAGGGGTGACTCACCCCTCCACTTT CASTPNRGDSPLHF
NA TRBJ2-1 TRBV6-2/TRBV6-3 TRBD2 TGTGCCAGCAGTTATTGGACTAGCGGGAGCAATGAGCAGTTCTTC CASSYWTSGSNEQFF
NA TRBJ1-4 TRBV7-9 TRBD1 TGTGCCAGCAGCTCAGGACAGGTTGCAACTAATGAAAAACTGTTTTTT CASSSGQVATNEKLFF
once TRBJ1-4 TRBV19 TRBD1 TGTGCCAGTGGGACAGGAAAACTGTTTTTT CASGTGKLFF
NA TRBJ2-7 TRBV11-1 NA TGTGCCAGCAGCCCAAAACTAGTTCCCTCCTACGAGCAGTACTTC CASSPKLVPSYEQYF
few TRBJ1-1 TRBV30 TRBD1 TGTGCCTGGAGGAGGGACAGGGGAAATCAGCGGGGCTTT CAWRRDRGNQRGF
NA TRBJ1-2 TRBV6-6 NA TGTGCCAGCAGTTACAATGAGGGCGGCTACACCTTC CASSYNEGGYTF
once TRBJ2-5 TRBV5-1 TRBD2 TGCGCCAGCAGCTTGGCCGGTAGCGGGTGGGAGACCCAGTACTTC CASSLAGSGWETQYF
NA TRBJ1-1 TRBV6-5 NA TGTGCCAGCAGCCGAGACACGGCTGAAGCTTTCTTT CASSRDTAEAFF
NA TRBJ2-1 TRBV7-8 TRBD2 TGTGCCAGCAGCTTTCCTCTAGCGGGAGCATCTTACAATGAGCAGTTCTTC CASSFPLAGASYNEQFF
NA TRBJ2-7 TRBV29-1 TRBD2 TGCAGCGTTGAAGATCGGAACGGGAGGGCCTACGAGCAGTACTTC CSVEDRNGRAYEQYF
NA TRBJ2-1 TRBV7-2 NA TGTGCTTCGGCAGGGGGCGGGAGGGCCTACAATGAGCAGTTCTTC CASAGGGRAYNEQFF
NA TRBJ1-1 TRBV6-5 NA TGTGCCAGCACCTTGGGGGGGGCCAACACTGAAGCTTTCTTT CASTLGGANTEAFF
once TRBJ2-2 TRBV7-9 TRBD2 TGTGCCAGCAGCTTTTGGGCTAGCGGGACCGGGCCAGGCACCGGGGAGCTGTTTTTT CASSFWASGTGPGTGELFF
NA TRBJ1-6 TRBV30 TRBD1 TGTGCCTGGAGTGTGACAGGGGTCTCACCCCTCCACTTT CAWSVTGVSPLHF
NA TRBJ1-1 TRBV12-5 NA TGTGCTAGTGCCCGACAGCTTAACACTGAAGCTTTCTTT CASARQLNTEAFF
NA TRBJ2-2 TRBV7-3 TRBD2 TGTGCCAGCAGCCCCCACCCGGGACTAGCGGGTCCCGGGGAGCTGTTTTTT CASSPHPGLAGPGELFF
once TRBJ1-2 TRBV28 TRBD1 TGTGCCAGCAGTATCCAGACAGGGGGTTGGGCCTTC CASSIQTGGWAF
NA TRBJ1-1 TRBV7-6 NA TGTGCCAGCAGCTTAGCGTCACAGGGTCTGACTGAAGCTTTCTTT CASSLASQGLTEAFF
NA TRBJ2-7 TRBV6-5 TRBD1 TGTGCCAGCAGTTCGGGTGGGACAGGGATCTACGAGCAGTACTTC CASSSGGTGIYEQYF
NA TRBJ1-3 TRBV23-1 TRBD1 TGCGCCAGCAGTCAATCGAAGGGACAGGGAATCTCTGGAAACACCATATATTTT CASSQSKGQGISGNTIYF
NA TRBJ2-1 TRBV21-1 NA TGTGCCAGCAGCAAAGTATCGCGGAGCTCCTACAATGAGCAGTTCTTC CASSKVSRSSYNEQFF
NA TRBJ2-1 TRBV5-4 TRBD2 TGTGCCAGCAGCTTAGGACTAGCGACCAACAATGAGCAGTTCTTC CASSLGLATNNEQFF